These 19 T cell receptor beta chains came from one sample sequenced in a study of T cell responses to AZD1222 COVID-19 vaccine. Using immunoSEQ multiplex PCR, the repertoire was profiled, and TCRdb retains in-frame clones only, with some absent. Among some 200,000 clones, about 89% were seen once, and the ten largest hold 3% to 3.5%. This specimen consisted of peripheral blood, obtained 28 days after the second AZD1222 dose. The receptors were sampled from an adult who received the AZD1222 COVID-19 vaccine.

This chain uses TRBV24-1 with TRBJ2-1, with D possibly TRBD2 on 6 matching bases. The CDR3 sequence is 16 residues long. Per the germline V gene, CDR1 is KGHDR and CDR2 is SFDVKD. Trimming shortened V by 4 bases and J by 1 base, and 13 bases separated the two germline ends. The CDR3: CATSERAGGSYNEQFF. DNA for the CDR3: TGTGCCACCAGTGAGAGAGCGGGCGGTTCCTACAATGAGCAGTTCTTC.

This clone was seen a handful of times. The rearrangement joins TRBV28 to TRBJ2-2, with 8 positions matching TRBD1. With V trimmed by 5 bases and J by 4 bases, 3 bases remained unmatched. The germline gives CDR1 MDHEN, CDR2 SYDVKM. The length of the CDR3 is 14 residues. CDR3 DNA: TGTGCCAGCAGTCACCAGGGGGCCACCGGGGAGCTGTTTTTT. This translates into CASSHQGATGELFF.

The chain is built from TRBV7-9 and TRBJ1-4; tentatively, D is TRBD1 (5 bases). V was clipped by 1 base and J by 11 bases, with 20 bases between them. Germline values: CDR1 SEHNR, CDR2 FQNEAQ (reference sequence). This CDR3 spans 16 amino acids. The CDR3 sequence is CASSLGRDGIGKKLFF. The CDR3 DNA reads TGTGCCAGCAGCTTAGGTCGGGACGGGATTGGTAAGAAACTGTTTTTT.

This chain links TRBV5-4 with TRBJ2-1, with 7 bases matching TRBD2. V lost 6 bases, J lost 6 bases, and 12 bases stayed unmatched. From germline, CDR1 is SGHNT and CDR2 YYREEE (reference sequence). This CDR3 comprises 15 residues. CDR3 sequence reads: CASTSRDYPFNEQFF. The CDR3 DNA sequence: TGTGCCAGCACAAGTCGGGACTACCCCTTCAATGAGCAGTTCTTC.

The chain couples TRBV5-5 to TRBJ2-5; D remains ambiguous. Per the germline V gene, CDR1 is SGHKS and CDR2 is YYEKEE (reference sequence). The CDR3 loop spans 14 amino acids. The V end was cut by 4 bases, the J end by 2 bases, with 12 bases between. In nucleotides, the CDR3 is TGTGCCAGCAGCCCCCTGGCGAGTCAAGAGACCCAGTACTTC. Translating gives CASSPLASQETQYF.

This clone has just a few counts. The chain couples TRBV12-3 or TRBV12-4 to TRBJ2-2; D might be TRBD1 or TRBD2, each matching 5 bases. This CDR3 contains 13 residues. The V gene lost 4 bases and the J gene lost 3 bases, with 6 bases spanning the gap. CDR3 residues: CASSSGHTGELFF. For the CDR3, the DNA is TGTGCCAGCAGTTCGGGGCACACCGGGGAGCTGTTTTTT.

This chain connects TRBV30 to TRBJ1-5; the D gene is possibly TRBD1 (6 bases). This CDR3 is built from 14 residues. The V end lost 3 bases, the J end lost 6 bases, and 15 bases lay between the germline ends. CDR1 is GTSNPN and CDR2 is SVGIG in the germline V gene (reference sequence). The CDR3 loop is CAWSVAPRGQPQHF. The CDR3 region has the DNA TGTGCCTGGAGCGTAGCCCCCAGGGGTCAGCCCCAGCATTTT.

The V and J genes are TRBV25-1 and TRBJ1-2; 8 bases are shared with TRBD1. Trimming cost V 5 bases and J 14 bases; bases outside gene matches: 22. Germline values: CDR1 MGHDK, CDR2 SYGVNS. The CDR3 sequence is 16 residues long. CDR3 DNA: TGTGCCAGCAGTCCCGATACCCCTGGACAGGGCAATAGGGTAACCTTC. It is translated as CASSPDTPGQGNRVTF.

The rearrangement joins TRBV28 to TRBJ2-3, with 11 positions matching TRBD1. From germline, CDR1 is MDHEN and CDR2 SYDVKM. CDR3 size: 16 residues. J was trimmed by 4 bases and V by 5 bases; bases with no gene match: 8. This CDR3 reads CASSGQGAKVPDTQYF. Here the CDR3 DNA reads TGTGCCAGCAGTGGACAGGGGGCGAAAGTTCCAGATACGCAGTATTTT.

V gene TRBV24-1 combines with J gene TRBJ2-1; D uncertain. CDR1 is KGHDR and CDR2 is SFDVKD in the germline V gene. V shed 4 bases and J shed 4 bases, with 16 bases lying between them. This CDR3 has 16 residues. CDR3 amino acids: CATSDPLARSYNEQFF. Written as DNA, the CDR3 is TGTGCCACCAGTGACCCCTTAGCTCGTTCTTACAATGAGCAGTTCTTC.

V usage is TRBV19 and J usage is TRBJ2-3; 14 bases are a match to TRBD2. Trimming cost V 7 bases and J 4 bases; bases outside gene matches: 7. The germline V gene has CDR1 LNHDA and CDR2 SQIVND (reference sequence). This CDR3 region has 16 residues. The DNA for the CDR3 is TGTGCCAGTAACACCGGGACTAGCGGGAGTGCAGATACGCAGTATTTT. The encoded protein is CASNTGTSGSADTQYF.

This clone showed up just once. This chain uses TRBV9 with TRBJ2-1; the match to TRBD1 covers 9 bases. The CDR3 sequence is 15 residues long. The trim removed 3 bases at V and 5 bases at J, leaving 6 bases unmatched. The germline V gene encodes CDR1 SGDLS and CDR2 YYNGEE. The CDR3 nucleotides read TGTGCCAGCAGCGAGAGCGGGACAGGGCACAATGAGCAGTTCTTC. This encodes CASSESGTGHNEQFF. The full variable domain, rest sourced from reference TRBV9 and TRBJ2-1, is DSGVTQTPKHLITATGQRVTLRCSPRSGDLSVYWYQQSLDQGLQFLIQYYNGEERAKGNILERFSAQQFPDLHSELNLSSLELGDSALYFCASSESGTGHNEQFFGPGTRLTVL.

The rearrangement joins TRBV4-3 to TRBJ1-1; no clear D. This CDR3 spans 15 amino acids. Germline loops: CDR1 LGHNA, CDR2 YSLEER. V gave up 0 bases and J gave up 4 bases, with 12 bases separating them. The CDR3 protein is CASSQDQQSPTEAFF. The CDR3 bases are TGCGCCAGCAGCCAAGATCAACAGAGCCCCACTGAAGCTTTCTTT.

This rearrangement joins TRBV30 to TRBJ2-5; 8 bases agree with TRBD1. The V and J ends lost 5 bases and 4 bases, in that order; junction bases with no gene match: 3. Germline V gene data show CDR1 as GTSNPN and CDR2 as SVGIG (reference sequence). The CDR3 covers 12 residues. This CDR3 is CAWDRGGETQYF. DNA for the CDR3: TGTGCCTGGGACAGGGGTGGAGAGACCCAGTACTTC.

The rearrangement uses TRBV6-5 and TRBJ1-2; TRBD1 is a possible D gene (6 bases). This CDR3 contains 13 residues. V lost 9 bases and J 7 bases, leaving 18 bases between the germline ends. CDR1 and CDR2 from the germline V gene are MNHEY and SVGAGI. Here the CDR3 DNA reads TGTGCCAGGTCGACAGGCGAATTCAGTGGCTACACCTTC. Translating gives CARSTGEFSGYTF.

The chain employs TRBV10-3 and TRBJ1-3, with 9 positions matching TRBD1. The CDR3 contains 17 residues. V trimming: 6 bases; J trimming: 1 base; junction bases outside the gene matches: 10. The germline CDR1 and CDR2 sequences are ENHRY and SYGVKD. CDR3 in amino acids: CAIRQGTGSPSGNTIYF. In nucleotides, the CDR3 is TGTGCCATCAGACAAGGGACAGGGAGTCCATCTGGAAACACCATATATTTT.

The chain combines TRBV11-2 with TRBJ1-1; D is unresolved. This CDR3 comprises 16 residues. V was clipped by 0 bases and J by 4 bases, with 15 bases between them. In germline, CDR1 is SGHAT, CDR2 FQNNGV. Written as DNA, the CDR3 is TGTGCCAGCAGCTTAGATTGGCGGGCCGGGCCCACTGAAGCTTTCTTT. Residues: CASSLDWRAGPTEAFF.

This chain uses TRBV5-1 with TRBJ2-3; possibly TRBD1 for D (5 bases). Per germline, CDR1 SGHRS and CDR2 YFSETQ. The CDR3 spans 15 residues. V dropped 4 bases and J dropped 1 base, with 13 bases sitting between them. As DNA, the CDR3 is TGCGCCAGCAGCCCCGAAGGGGCCCGCACAGATACGCAGTATTTT. Its protein product is CASSPEGARTDTQYF.

The chain is built from TRBV3-1 (or the pseudogene TRBV3-2) and TRBJ2-5, with a weak D call TRBD1 (5 bases). The CDR3 length is 12 residues. Germline CDR1 reads LGHDT; CDR2 reads YNNKEL (reference sequence). The ends were cut back, 2 bases at V and 8 bases at J, with 9 bases in the middle. The CDR3 loop reads CASSQRGITQYF. CDR3 in DNA: TGTGCCAGCAGCCAAAGGGGAATAACCCAGTACTTC.